Presented here are 29 T cell receptor beta chains from one specimen sequenced in a study of blood T cell repertoires in COVID-19. TCRdb keeps only in-frame clones here, not all; method: immunoSEQ multiplex PCR. The sample yields more than 100,000 clones, about 80% seen once. The material sequenced was peripheral blood. The receptors derive from a woman aged 45-65 years with acute or convalescent COVID-19.

The chain is built from TRBV3-1 (or the pseudogene TRBV3-2) and TRBJ2-3; 10 nucleotides line up with TRBD2. J gave up 5 bases and V 6 bases, and 5 bases lay outside the gene matches. This CDR3 region has 14 residues. Per the germline V gene, CDR1 is LGHDT and CDR2 is YNNKEL (reference sequence). The DNA of the CDR3 is TGTGCCAGCAGTAGAAGCGGGGGGGGAGATACGCAGTATTTT. It translates to CASSRSGGGDTQYF.

The V call is TRBV5-6, the J call TRBJ1-5, with D uncertain. This CDR3 is 15 amino acids long. Germline CDR1 reads SGHDT; CDR2 reads YYEEEE. Trimming removed 3 bases from V and 5 bases from J, with 15 bases in between. For the CDR3, the DNA is TGTGCCAGCAGCTCCGGGGTGGCAACCGATCAGCCCCAGCATTTT. This gives the protein CASSSGVATDQPQHF.

V usage is TRBV2 and J usage is TRBJ2-7, with unresolved D. This CDR3 has 13 residues. Germline V gene data show CDR1 as SNHLY and CDR2 as FYNNEI. V shed 1 base and J shed 7 bases, with 11 bases lying between them. CDR3 nucleotide sequence: TGTGCCAGCAGTGAAGGGGTCAGCAGGGAGCAGTACTTC. It is translated as CASSEGVSREQYF.

This chain links TRBV5-4 with TRBJ2-7; 9 bases align to TRBD2. The junction had 4 bases not matched to a gene; V was cut back by 4 bases and J by 5 bases. This CDR3 contains 13 residues. The germline CDR1 and CDR2 sequences are SGHNT and YYREEE (reference sequence). In DNA form, the CDR3 reads TGTGCCAGCAGCGGGGGACTAGCAGACGAGCAGTACTTC. Protein: CASSGGLADEQYF.

The V gene is TRBV27, the J gene TRBJ1-5; 9 bases map to TRBD1. With V trimmed by 6 bases and J by 1 base, 7 bases remained unmatched. Germline CDR1 and CDR2: MNHEY and SMNVEV (reference sequence). This CDR3 is 16 amino acids long. CDR3 sequence reads: CASSPRTGASNQPQHF. CDR3 DNA: TGTGCCAGCAGCCCACGGACAGGGGCGAGCAATCAGCCCCAGCATTTT.

The V and J genes are TRBV5-1 and TRBJ2-1, with 9 bases lining up with TRBD1. CDR1 SGHRS and CDR2 YFSETQ come from the germline V gene. The CDR3 extends over 15 amino acids. Trimming removed 3 bases from V and 8 bases from J; junction bases left unmatched: 9. The CDR3 loop reads CASSSSTGGIYEQFF. In DNA form, the CDR3 reads TGCGCCAGCAGCTCCTCGACAGGGGGTATCTATGAGCAGTTCTTC.

This chain uses TRBV18 with TRBJ1-2; a weak D match, TRBD1 (5 bases). The CDR3 contains 14 residues. Trimming cost V 3 bases and J 8 bases, with 16 bases left between them. Germline V CDR1 and CDR2: KGHSH, LQKENI. The CDR3 DNA reads as TGTGCCAGCTCACCTCCGGGACTCCCGTTGGGCTACACCTTC. It yields the protein CASSPPGLPLGYTF.

The chain is built from TRBV19 and TRBJ1-5; a weak D match, TRBD1 (6 bases). Per the germline V gene, CDR1 is LNHDA and CDR2 is SQIVND (reference sequence). Trimming pared 5 bases from V and 4 bases from J, leaving 15 bases between. The CDR3 loop spans 15 amino acids. CDR3 amino acids: CASSGGQLSNQPQHF. The DNA of the CDR3 is TGTGCCAGTAGTGGAGGACAGCTCTCAAATCAGCCCCAGCATTTT.

The gene calls are TRBV5-6 and TRBJ1-1; TRBD1 matches at 9 bases. Germline trimming cut 1 base from V and 4 bases from J; bases unmatched to any gene: 5. Germline CDR1 and CDR2: SGHDT and YYEEEE. There are 15 residues in the CDR3. The CDR3 sequence: CASSLRTGEGTEAFF. The CDR3 DNA sequence: TGTGCCAGCAGCTTGAGGACAGGGGAAGGCACTGAAGCTTTCTTT.

This clone was counted a single time. The rearrangement uses TRBV5-6 and TRBJ2-1, with D tentatively TRBD2 (6 bases). The V gene lost 4 bases and the J gene lost 0 bases, with 11 bases spanning the gap. Germline V gives CDR1 SGHDT, CDR2 YYEEEE. The CDR3 is 15 amino acids. DNA for the CDR3: TGTGCCAGCAGCGCGGGACTTAGCTCCTACAATGAGCAGTTCTTC. Residues: CASSAGLSSYNEQFF.

J is TRBJ2-3 and V is TRBV5-1, with TRBD1 matching 8 bases. The junction had 11 bases not matched to a gene; V was cut back by 4 bases and J by 4 bases. CDR3 length: 16 amino acids. CDR1 SGHRS and CDR2 YFSETQ come from the germline V gene. CDR3 protein: CASSAGTGPPADTQYF. The CDR3 coding sequence is TGCGCCAGCAGCGCTGGGACAGGACCTCCCGCAGATACGCAGTATTTT.

The chain employs TRBV2 and TRBJ1-6; a weak D match, TRBD1 (6 bases). The germline V gene encodes CDR1 SNHLY and CDR2 FYNNEI. The CDR3 is made up of 15 amino acids. With 6 bases removed from V and 5 bases from J, the gap between germline ends came to 14 bases. The CDR3 loop reads CASSLPTGNNSPLHF. The DNA of the CDR3 is TGTGCCAGCAGCCTTCCTACAGGGAATAATTCACCCCTCCACTTT.

The chain links TRBV14 to TRBJ1-4, with 9 nucleotides matching TRBD1. This CDR3 comprises 16 residues. Per the germline V gene, CDR1 is SGHDN and CDR2 is FVKESK. Trimming cost V 4 bases and J 6 bases; bases outside gene matches: 9. CDR3 bases: TGTGCCAGCAGCCTAACAGGGGGCGCCTTCTATGAAAAACTGTTTTTT. This gives the protein CASSLTGGAFYEKLFF.

The V gene is TRBV12-5, the J gene TRBJ1-1; no clear D gene. The CDR3 is 12 residues long. Germline values: CDR1 LGHNT, CDR2 FRNRAP. The V gene lost 3 bases and the J gene lost 8 bases, with 10 bases spanning the gap. CDR3 coding DNA: TGTGCTAGTGGTTTCCCCCGGCGGGAAGCTTTCTTT. Translating gives CASGFPRREAFF.

This clone was detected only once. The chain employs TRBV29-1 and TRBJ1-2; 8 nucleotides align to TRBD1. Trimming cost V 6 bases and J 8 bases; bases outside gene matches: 8. This CDR3 is 12 amino acids long. CDR1 SQVTM and CDR2 ANQGSEA come from the germline V gene. CDR3 nucleotides: TGCAGCGTGTGGCAGGGGGCTAGAGGCTACACCTTC. Amino acids: CSVWQGARGYTF.

This chain links TRBV6-1 with TRBJ1-2, with D unclear. This CDR3 region has 13 residues. Germline CDR1 is MNHNS and CDR2 is SASEGT. V was trimmed by 3 bases and J by 4 bases, leaving 9 bases between them. CDR3 amino acids: CASSDGVGYGYTF. The CDR3 DNA is TGTGCCAGCAGTGACGGGGTTGGCTATGGCTACACCTTC.

The genes are TRBV6-5 and TRBJ1-3, with no clear D. V lost 7 bases to trimming and J lost 2 bases, with 9 bases between them. The germline gives CDR1 MNHEY, CDR2 SVGAGI. The length of the CDR3 is 13 residues. The CDR3 bases are TGTGCCAGCACCCAATCTACTGGAAACACCATATATTTT. Amino acid sequence: CASTQSTGNTIYF.

The J gene is TRBJ1-1, the V gene TRBV7-2, with a tentative D call TRBD1 (6 bases). Germline assignment: CDR1 SGHTA and CDR2 FQGNSA. Trimming pared 1 base from V and 5 bases from J, leaving 11 bases between. The CDR3 spans 14 residues. The CDR3, as DNA: TGTGCCAGCAGCTTAGTCCAGGGGTTGACTGAAGCTTTCTTT. It encodes CASSLVQGLTEAFF.

This clone was found once. The chain joins TRBV5-6 to TRBJ1-1; 8 nucleotides line up with TRBD1. The germline V gene has CDR1 SGHDT and CDR2 YYEEEE. V was clipped by 4 bases and J by 6 bases; unmatched bases: 8. The CDR3 is made up of 14 amino acids. DNA for the CDR3: TGTGCCAGCAGCCTAGACAGGGGAATCGCTGAAGCTTTCTTT. It is translated as CASSLDRGIAEAFF.

This clone was observed a handful of times. This chain connects TRBV30 to TRBJ1-1; the D is unclear. V lost 0 bases, J lost 6 bases, and 23 bases lay in between. CDR3 length: 17 amino acids. Looked up from germline, CDR1 is GTSNPN and CDR2 is SVGIG (reference sequence). CDR3 in DNA: TGTGCCTGGAGTGTACTAGGTGGTCTGGAGCGAGGAGCTGAAGCTTTCTTT. It encodes CAWSVLGGLERGAEAFF.

The V and J genes are TRBV9 and TRBJ1-2, with D unresolved. The CDR3 consists of 12 residues. Germline V gene lookup returns CDR1 SGDLS and CDR2 YYNGEE. V lost 6 bases and J lost 2, with 8 bases in between. The CDR3 loop is CASKAGNYGYTF. In nucleotides, the CDR3 is TGTGCCAGCAAAGCGGGGAACTATGGCTACACCTTC.

This chain connects TRBV11-2 to TRBJ1-4; 9 positions match TRBD1. The CDR3 has 15 amino acids. V lost 1 base and J lost 6; bases outside the gene matches: 3. CDR1 is SGHAT, CDR2 FQNNGV, per germline. This CDR3 is CASSLAGTGHEKLFF. CDR3 sequence (DNA): TGTGCCAGCAGCTTAGCTGGGACAGGGCATGAAAAACTGTTTTTT.

CDR3 in amino acids: CASSLEVAVGELFF. The CDR3 bases are TGCGCCAGCAGCTTGGAAGTAGCGGTCGGGGAGCTGTTTTTT. This chain connects TRBV5-1 to TRBJ2-2, with D possibly being TRBD2 (6 bases). V lost 0 bases and J 7 bases, leaving 10 bases between the germline ends. CDR1 and CDR2 from the germline V gene are SGHRS and YFSETQ. The CDR3 totals 14 residues.

J is TRBJ1-2 and V is TRBV27, with 8 bases that match TRBD1. Trimming removed 6 bases from V and 8 bases from J; junction bases left unmatched: 2. Per germline, CDR1 MNHEY and CDR2 SMNVEV (reference sequence). The CDR3 sequence is 11 residues long. CDR3 bases: TGTGCCAGCAGGCAGGGGGCCGGCTACACCTTC. Its protein is CASRQGAGYTF.

This chain connects TRBV6-6 to TRBJ2-7; a possible D gene is TRBD2 (6 bases). The V gene's germline CDR1 is MNHNY and CDR2 SVGAGI (reference sequence). The CDR3 has 13 amino acids. Trimming left V 10 bases short and J 6 bases short, with 19 bases between. CDR3 region: CATNAAGGFEQYF. The DNA for the CDR3 is TGTGCCACGAATGCCGCCGGGGGTTTCGAGCAGTACTTC.

V usage is TRBV24-1 and J usage is TRBJ2-3, with 7 bases lining up with TRBD2. Germline CDR1 reads KGHDR; CDR2 reads SFDVKD. With 2 bases clipped from V and 6 bases from J, the junction kept 13 bases outside the gene matches. This CDR3 comprises 17 residues. Here the CDR3 reads CATSDSTLWGGWDTQYF. CDR3 bases: TGTGCCACCAGTGATTCTACCCTTTGGGGGGGTTGGGATACGCAGTATTTT.

The chain couples TRBV6-5 to TRBJ1-6; 8 bases map to TRBD1. Trimming removed 6 bases from V and 7 bases from J; junction bases left unmatched: 11. The CDR3 totals 16 residues. CDR1 is MNHEY, CDR2 SVGAGI, per germline. DNA for the CDR3: TGTGCCAGCAGGTACCTAGACAGGGGTTCGAATTCACCCCTCCACTTT. This encodes CASRYLDRGSNSPLHF.

CDR3 sequence: CAYTGLSNTDTQYF. In DNA form, the CDR3 reads TGTGCCTACACGGGACTCTCGAACACAGATACGCAGTATTTT. The rearrangement links TRBV30 to TRBJ2-3; D is perhaps TRBD2 (6 bases). Trimming cost V 7 bases and J 2 bases, with 16 bases left between them. CDR1 and CDR2 from the germline V gene are GTSNPN and SVGIG (reference sequence). The CDR3 is 14 amino acids. Full variable domain (rest looked up from reference TRBV30 and TRBJ2-3): SQTIHQWPATLVQPVGSPLSLECTVEGTSNPNLYWYRQAAGRGLQLLFYSVGIGQISSEVPQNLSASRPQDRQFILSSKKLLLSDSGFYLCAYTGLSNTDTQYFGPGTRLTVL.

The chain combines TRBV28 with TRBJ2-6, with TRBD2 as a possible D gene (6 bases). This CDR3 region has 15 residues. The germline CDR1 and CDR2 sequences are MDHEN and SYDVKM. The V end lost 9 bases, the J end lost 0 bases, and 12 bases lay between the germline ends. The DNA of the CDR3 is TGTGCCAGTGGGGAGGAGAACTCTGGGGCCAACGTCCTGACTTTC. Amino acids: CASGEENSGANVLTF.